This TCR beta chain came from a study of shared clonotypes between healthy human individuals. Study context: Aged 18 to 49, the donors were two women and three men. General study points: Estimated clonotype richness was generally higher in naive than memory subsets.

This CDR3 has 17 residues. The germline gives CDR1 MDHEN, CDR2 SYDVKM. The ends were cut back, 2 bases at V and 4 bases at J, with 18 bases in the middle. A few counts support this clone. What it recognizes is unknown. Naivety among CD8 cells was defined by CD45RO negativity and positive CCR7 selection, thereby excluding terminally differentiated effector memory CD45RA+ cells. Healthy HIV-negative adults with no recent acute infections or vaccinations were recruited as donors. The study drew all its donors from Caucasian adults living in Nashville, Tennessee. The table came from immunoSEQ multiplex PCR; TCRdb's copy has only in-frame clones and leaves some out. Counted here are about 2.1 million clones, around 93% occurring once; the ten biggest clones make up roughly 1.8%.

Sequenced: naive CD8+ T cells from PBMCs. This TCR came from a man aged 18 to 35 in good health. Some clones in this sample may be carry-over from other donors' samples. V gene TRBV28 combines with J gene TRBJ2-1, with a weak D call TRBD2 (5 bases). The CDR3, as DNA: TGTGCCAGCAGTTTAGAAAGCAAGGGAGCGTTTTACAATGAGCAGTTCTTC. This translates into CASSLESKGAFYNEQFF.